This paragraph reports one T cell receptor (beta chain). The germline gives CDR1 SQVTM, CDR2 ANQGSEA. Trimming took 6 bases from V and 9 from J; bases not matched to a gene: 6. This CDR3 has 12 amino acids. The data stem from a study of blood T cell repertoires in COVID-19. Measured with immunoSEQ multiplex PCR; TCRdb has only the in-frame clones, and not every one. This sample yields 200,000 or so clones, of which 80% to 85% are seen a single time; approximately 5.4% belongs to the top ten. The sequenced sample was peripheral blood. This TCR was recovered from a woman in her twenties or thirties with acute or convalescent COVID-19. V gene TRBV29-1 combines with J gene TRBJ2-1; 9 bases fit TRBD2. The CDR3 DNA is TGCAGCGTGAGCGGGGGGCAGGGTGAGCAGTTCTTC. Translated, it gives CSVSGGQGEQFF.